The 6 T cell receptor beta chains presented below share a single source sample, sequenced in a study of T cell repertoires in cytomegalovirus infection. TCRdb re-analysed the reads in MiXCR, keeping a single row per CDR3 protein. The table lists a few hundred thousand distinct CDR3 sequences, around 27% of them singletons, with about 13% in the top ten. Sequencing used PBMCs. These receptor sequences come from a human donor in good health (CMV status not recorded). Some clones in this sample may be carry-over from other donors' samples.

This sequence joins TRBV12-5 and TRBJ1-3; 9 positions match TRBD1. The CDR3 runs 15 residues. The trim removed 4 bases at V and 2 bases at J, leaving 3 bases unmatched. The germline V gene encodes CDR1 LGHNT and CDR2 FRNRAP. CDR3 nucleotide sequence: TGTGCTAGTGGTTCCGGGGACAGGGCTGGAAACACCATATATTTT. This gives the protein CASGSGDRAGNTIYF.

This clonotype was seen ten or more times. The rearrangement joins TRBV7-6 to TRBJ2-3, with 8 bases identical to TRBD1. Germline-derived CDR1 and CDR2 are SGHVS and FNYEAQ. This CDR3 has 14 residues. J gave up 4 bases and V 4 bases, and 4 bases lay outside the gene matches. The CDR3 nucleotides are TGTGCCAGCAGCTCGACAGGGGCGGCAGATACGCAGTATTTT. Its translation: CASSSTGAADTQYF. Full variable domain (rest looked up from reference TRBV7-6 and TRBJ2-3): GAGVSQSPRYKVTKRGQDVALRCDPISGHVSLYWYRQALGQGPEFLTYFNYEAQQDKSGLPNDRFSAERPEGSISTLTIQRTEQRDSAMYRCASSSTGAADTQYFGPGTRLTVL.

The chain employs TRBV3-1 and TRBJ2-1, with 11 bases fitting TRBD2. V lost 4 bases and J lost 7; bases outside the gene matches: 15. Germline V gives CDR1 LGHDT, CDR2 YNNKEL (reference sequence). This CDR3 has 18 amino acids. The CDR3 DNA sequence: TGTGCCAGCAGCCCTGTTCCATCATTAGCGGGAGGGAGGAATGAGCAGTTCTTC. Encoded protein: CASSPVPSLAGGRNEQFF.

The V gene is TRBV23-1, the J gene TRBJ2-7, with D tentatively TRBD1 or TRBD2 (5 bases each). TRBV23-1 is annotated as an ORF whose role is uncertain. Trimming pared 7 bases from V and 0 bases from J, leaving 13 bases between. CDR3 length: 14 residues. The CDR3 nucleotides read TGCGCCAGCATAACGCCCGGGACCTCCTACGAGCAGTACTTC. This sequence encodes CASITPGTSYEQYF.

This clonotype was picked up many times. The chain couples TRBV7-9 to TRBJ2-7; TRBD1 is a possible D gene (5 bases). V dropped 2 bases and J dropped 3 bases, with 11 bases sitting between them. CDR3 length: 14 amino acids. In germline, CDR1 is SEHNR, CDR2 FQNEAQ (reference sequence). As DNA, the CDR3 is TGTGCCAGCAGCTTATACGAAGGGGACTACGAGCAGTACTTC. Protein product: CASSLYEGDYEQYF.

The CDR3 nucleotides are TGCAGTGCTAGAGGCACACTTTTAGTCCCCTACGAGCAGTACTTC. It is translated as CSARGTLLVPYEQYF. The rearrangement joins TRBV20-1 to TRBJ2-7, with D hard to call. CDR1 and CDR2 (germline): DFQATT, SNEGSKA (reference sequence). V was cut by 1 base and J by 2 bases, with 15 bases left in between. The CDR3 is 15 amino acids.